Below are 9 T cell receptor beta chains sequenced from a single sample in a study of blood T cells in healthy people across ages. A second roughly 7 to 12 cycle PCR used barcoded and J-beta primers. One entry per CDR3 protein, called by TCRdb with MiXCR from the 5' RACE reads. The sample yields more than 450,000 distinct CDR3 sequences, about 27% seen once. These same records also appear under a second study, on T cells of mothers and their children.

Sequencing was carried out using blood. Receptor source: a boy between 2 and 15 years old in good health.

This clonotype was seen more than once but under ten times. The CDR3 DNA follows: TGTGCCATCGGGCAAGCCCACACTGAAGCTTTCTTT. This codes for CAIGQAHTEAFF. The V and J genes are TRBV10-3 and TRBJ1-1; no clear D. Germline V lookup: CDR1 ENHRY, CDR2 SYGVKD. CDR3 length equals 12 residues. Trimming shortened V by 8 bases and J by 3 bases, and 10 bases separated the two germline ends.

This clonotype has a single count. The rearrangement links TRBV2 to TRBJ2-5, with D possibly being TRBD2 (6 bases). The CDR3 is made up of 11 amino acids. Trimming cost V 4 bases and J 8 bases, with 8 bases left between them. Germline V gene lookup returns CDR1 SNHLY and CDR2 FYNNEI. For the CDR3, the DNA is TGTGCCAGCAGTGGGGGGACTACCCAGTACTTC. It codes for CASSGGTTQYF. Using reference TRBV2 and TRBJ2-5 for the parts outside the CDR3, the full variable domain is EPEVTQTPSHQVTQMGQEVILRCVPISNHLYFYWYRQILGQKVEFLVSFYNNEISEKSEIFDDQFSVERPDGSNFTLKIRSTKLEDSAMYFCASSGGTTQYFGPGTRLLVL.

The chain recombines TRBV12-3 or TRBV12-4 with TRBJ1-4, with D possibly TRBD1 on 6 matching bases. Trimming took 6 bases from V and 14 from J, leaving 19 bases between them. There are 13 residues in the CDR3. The CDR3, as DNA: TGTGCCAGCAGCGATACATATTGGGACAATCTGTTTTTT. Translated, it gives CASSDTYWDNLFF.

The chain uses TRBV14 and TRBJ2-2; D might be TRBD1 or TRBD2, each matching 5 bases. The CDR3 is 14 residues long. Germline assignment: CDR1 SGHDN and CDR2 FVKESK. The V end lost 4 bases, the J end lost 7 bases, and 13 bases lay between the germline ends. CDR3 nucleotides: TGTGCCAGCAGCCCGTTGAGGGGTGGCGGGGAGCTGTTTTTT. Protein sequence: CASSPLRGGGELFF.

This clonotype was found a few times. Mismatch with germline at one junction end may stem from a read error. The chain carries TRBV6-6 and TRBJ2-5; the D gene is possibly TRBD2 (6 bases). TRBJ2-1 matches the DNA end more closely, so the J call is doubtful. This CDR3 contains 15 residues. Per the germline V gene, CDR1 is MNHNY and CDR2 is SVGAGI (reference sequence). CDR3 loop: CASGNRRDSNNEQFF. Written as DNA, the CDR3 is TGTGCCAGCGGGAACCGACGGGACTCCAACAATGAGCAGTTCTTC.

The V call is TRBV11-2, the J call TRBJ2-4; the match to TRBD1 covers 12 bases. The germline V gene has CDR1 SGHAT and CDR2 FQNNGV. The CDR3 runs 20 residues. The junction had 10 bases not matched to a gene; V was cut back by 1 base and J by 0 bases. CDR3 nucleotides: TGTGCCAGCAGCTTAGTGGGACAGGGGGCTATAGGAATAGCCAAAAACATTCAGTACTTC. Encoded protein: CASSLVGQGAIGIAKNIQYF.

The V gene is TRBV14, the J gene TRBJ2-5; 8 positions match TRBD1. The J call is uncertain, as TRBJ2-7 better fits the DNA end. CDR1 and CDR2 (germline): SGHDN, FVKESK. There are 13 residues in the CDR3. CDR3 region: CASQRDRSYEQYF. The DNA for the CDR3 is TGTGCCAGCCAACGGGACAGGTCCTACGAGCAGTACTTC.

J is TRBJ2-1 and V is TRBV5-1; D may be TRBD2 (5 bases). The DNA end is more similar to TRBJ2-5, so the J call may be wrong. Germline V CDR1 and CDR2: SGHRS, YFSETQ. The CDR3 runs to 15 residues. The chain's CDR3 is CASSPDPSGQETQYF. CDR3 sequence (DNA): TGCGCCAGCAGCCCGGACCCTTCGGGGCAAGAGACCCAGTACTTC.

In regard to this clonotype: At one boundary the junction diverges from the germline segment, which might be a read error. J is TRBJ2-3 and V is TRBV7-3, with a possible D match to TRBD2 (7 bases). The CDR3 length is 15 residues. CDR1 and CDR2 from the germline V gene are SGHTA and FQGTGA. The CDR3 reads CAGSFGGHSTDTQYF. The DNA of the CDR3 is TGTGCCGGCAGCTTCGGGGGGCACAGCACAGATACGCAGTATTTT.